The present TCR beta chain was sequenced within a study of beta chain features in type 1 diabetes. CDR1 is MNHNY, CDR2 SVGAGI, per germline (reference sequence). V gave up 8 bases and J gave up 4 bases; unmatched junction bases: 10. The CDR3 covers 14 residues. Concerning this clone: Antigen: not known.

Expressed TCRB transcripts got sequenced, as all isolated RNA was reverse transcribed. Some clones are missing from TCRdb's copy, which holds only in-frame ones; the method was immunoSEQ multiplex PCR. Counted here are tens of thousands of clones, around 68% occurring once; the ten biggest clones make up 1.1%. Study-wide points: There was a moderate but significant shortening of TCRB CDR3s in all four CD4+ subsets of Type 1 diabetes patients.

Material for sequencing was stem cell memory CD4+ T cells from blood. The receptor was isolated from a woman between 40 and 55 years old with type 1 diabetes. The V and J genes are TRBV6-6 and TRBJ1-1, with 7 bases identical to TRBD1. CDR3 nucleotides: TGTGCCAGCTGGGGACTTAGACAGGGCACTGAAGCTTTCTTT. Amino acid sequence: CASWGLRQGTEAFF.